These T cell receptor beta chains were read from a single sample in a study of T cells in Graves' hyperthyroidism and ophthalmopathy. TCRdb re-called the multiplex PCR reads with MiXCR, one entry per CDR3 protein. Among a few hundred thousand distinct CDR3 sequences, 35% to 50% were seen once, and the ten largest hold 35% to 50%. What was sequenced was peripheral blood or thyroid tissue (not recorded which). All receptors derive from an adult woman with Graves' disease, either hyperthyroidism or ophthalmopathy (not recorded which). Both conserved end residues are trimmed from each CDR3. The size entry is marked missing in some rows and otherwise reads once, few, many or a size class.

v_gene | abundance | CDR3aa
TRBV7-7 | many | ASSLEGLVGELF
TRBV29-1 | . | SVVVGSAYEQY
TRBV10-3 | . | AIRGGVEQY
TRBV20-1 | many | SARGQDEFYGYT
TRBV2 | . | ASRGQPNSPLH
TRBV29-1 | . | SVEVGEQF
TRBV7-2 | . | ASSLAASGAANTGELF
TRBV6-4 | . | ASSPRDRGNLGNQPQH
TRBV29-1 | . | SFGGWANYGYT
TRBV12-3/TRBV12-4 | once | ASRVWMGTGELF
TRBV19 | many | ASSVTGGTGELF
TRBV10-3 | . | AIRPGQPGSEQC
TRBV20-1 | . | SARDLQVDTEAF
TRBV7-3 | . | ASSLGTEGLYQPQH
TRBV18 | once | ASSNLGGEAF
TRBV29-1 | many | SGLGGTVSTEAF
TRBV2 | many | ASSEGWGTGLLSNQPQH
TRBV12-3/TRBV12-4 | . | ASNPGQTNSPLH
TRBV20-1 | . | SASPRRNTGAF
TRBV29-1 | once | SVAGGQKSTDTQY
TRBV7-9 | . | ASSQPGQGPSYEQY
TRBV29-1 | . | SVEGVGGANVLT
TRBV7-3 | . | ASSVSSGFLKTMNTEAF
TRBV2 | . | ASSQQNSNQPQH
TRBV5-1 | many | ASKTRQGADLNTEAF
TRBV24-1 | once | ASSSTPGLAQKETQY
TRBV29-1 | many | SVVLGEGAPAF
TRBV20-1 | many | SALRAVASSYNEQF
TRBV11-1 | . | ASSPGAYYEQY
TRBV7-2 | . | ASSPGWNNEKLF
TRBV29-1 | many | SPQTAPKSNQPQH
TRBV29-1 | . | SVSLGGITYEQY
TRBV7-9 | . | ASSDTTGDGGGGETQY
TRBV29-1 | many | SVASGRQETQY
TRBV10-3 | . | AISDRRTSGQEETQY
TRBV6-2/TRBV6-3 | . | ATRTVSYEQY
TRBV20-1 | many | SAREDGYSNQPQH
TRBV7-9 | . | ASSQDIISYEQY
TRBV20-1 | many | SASHYGYT
TRBV19 | . | ASLGPSSYNEQF
TRBV20-1 | . | SALTSGIPPYEQY
TRBV7-2 | . | ASSAGGPSSGNTIY
TRBV12-3/TRBV12-4 | few | ASSFGQGFDFTEAF
TRBV12-3/TRBV12-4 | . | ASSFEVTTEAF
TRBV7-2 | . | ASARGHVYEQY
TRBV4-3 | many | ASSQDSQAGTEAF